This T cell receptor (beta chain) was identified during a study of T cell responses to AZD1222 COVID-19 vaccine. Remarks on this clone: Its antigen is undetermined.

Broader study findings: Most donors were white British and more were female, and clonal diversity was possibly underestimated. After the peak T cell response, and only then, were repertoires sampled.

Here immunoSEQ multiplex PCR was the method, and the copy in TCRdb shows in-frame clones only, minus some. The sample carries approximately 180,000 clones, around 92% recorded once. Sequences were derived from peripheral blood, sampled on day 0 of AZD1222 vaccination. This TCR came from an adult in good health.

The CDR3 spells CAWTQSSGNTIYF. For the CDR3, the DNA is TGTGCCTGGACACAGAGCTCTGGAAACACCATATATTTT. The chain links TRBV30 to TRBJ1-3; D is unclear. The germline CDR1 and CDR2 sequences are GTSNPN and SVGIG (reference sequence). Deletions cut 4 bases from V and 0 bases from J, with 7 bases between. The CDR3 sequence is 13 residues long.